This T cell receptor beta chain was sequenced for a study of shared clonotypes between healthy human individuals. Notes on the study in general: Rarefaction revealed incomplete sorted-subset sequencing despite large depth. Genetic and exposure-history diversity was limited by the small donor number.

Germline-derived CDR1 and CDR2 are MNHNY and SVGAGI (reference sequence). This CDR3 spans 16 amino acids. V dropped 6 bases and J dropped 0; count of bases not matched to a gene: 8. A deep-level run was used for the assay. The authors' processing: ImmunoSEQ yielded junction-only sequences lacking quality scores, so filtering differed. Assay: immunoSEQ multiplex PCR; the TCRdb copy retains only in-frame clones and omits some. The D gene and trimming were derived from the DNA, and the V and J assignments and clone size from that table. The sample contains around 990,000 clones, about 80% of which appear only once. Regarding this clone: Its antigen is not identified.

The chain couples TRBV6-6 to TRBJ2-1; 7 bases line up with TRBD2. The sample comprised memory CD4+ T cells from PBMCs. Subset specified: CD45RA-negative fraction. This TCR was sampled from a young man in good health. Some clones in this sample may be carry-over from other donors' samples. The CDR3 here is CASSYREAGSYNEQFF. DNA of the CDR3: TGTGCCAGCAGCTACCGGGAGGCCGGCTCCTACAATGAGCAGTTCTTC.